The T cell receptor (beta chain) under discussion was sequenced for a study of T cell repertoires in cytomegalovirus infection. Across the study: CMV infection and matching HLA type were both indicated by public TCR beta signatures.

With regard to this clonotype: Its matching antigen is unknown.

TCRdb recomputed calls from the reads with MiXCR, one row per CDR3 protein. The sample consists of around 800,000 distinct CDR3 sequences, around a third of them appearing once. Findings and caveats of the study: The cumulative frequency of public TCR beta families identified carriers of CMV plus the relevant HLA.

V was pared by 4 bases and J by 8 bases, with 5 bases of the junction left unmatched. Looked up from germline, CDR1 is MNHNS and CDR2 is SASEGT. There are 13 residues in the CDR3. The clonotype comes from a human donor in good health (CMV status not recorded). Some clones in this sample may be carry-over from other donors' samples. The starting material was cultured CD8+ T cells from PBMCs, obtained from culture after CMV antigen stimulation. The chain links TRBV6-1 to TRBJ1-1; the match to TRBD1 covers 9 bases. The CDR3 bases are TGTGCCAGCAGTGTACAGGGGGCGGGGGAAGCTTTCTTT. Its protein product is CASSVQGAGEAFF.